The 31 T cell receptor beta chains in this list originate from one sample, sequenced in a study of identical twins. TCRdb analysed the 5' RACE reads with MiXCR anew, one entry per CDR3 protein. The sample holds approximately 590,000 distinct CDR3 sequences, around 9.6% seen once. These same records also appear under a second study, on yellow fever vaccine responses in identical twins.

Sequencing was done on a sample of PBMCs. Receptor source: a woman aged 18-35 years in good health.

This chain uses TRBV11-3 with TRBJ2-2; 12 bases align to TRBD2. Germline-derived CDR1 and CDR2 are SGHNT and YENEEA. J was trimmed by 6 bases and V by 6 bases; bases with no gene match: 8. The CDR3 is made up of 16 amino acids. For the CDR3, the DNA is TGTGCCAGCAGAAAAAAGACTAGCGGGGGATCCGGGGAGCTGTTTTTT. Amino acids: CASRKKTSGGSGELFF.

This clonotype was counted many times. V and J are TRBV7-3 and TRBJ2-1, with TRBD2 as a possible D gene (5 bases). Trimming cost V 1 base and J 1 base, with 8 bases left between them. This CDR3 has 15 amino acids. Germline V gene lookup returns CDR1 SGHTA and CDR2 FQGTGA. CDR3 sequence: CASSLRLASYNEQFF. The DNA of the CDR3 is TGTGCCAGCAGCTTAAGGCTAGCTTCCTACAATGAGCAGTTCTTC.

This clonotype has a count of ten or more. The chain has TRBV5-1 and TRBJ2-1, with D unclear. CDR1 is SGHRS and CDR2 is YFSETQ in the germline V gene. The V gene lost 0 bases and the J gene lost 5 bases, with 9 bases spanning the gap. The length of the CDR3 is 14 residues. CDR3 amino acids: CASSLEGFDNEQFF. The CDR3 DNA is TGCGCCAGCAGCTTGGAAGGATTTGACAATGAGCAGTTCTTC.

This clonotype has a count of ten or more. This chain links TRBV27 with TRBJ2-5, with TRBD1 as a possible D gene (6 bases). Germline-derived CDR1 and CDR2 are MNHEY and SMNVEV (reference sequence). With 5 bases removed from V and 0 bases from J, the gap between germline ends came to 19 bases. The CDR3 runs to 17 residues. The CDR3 DNA reads as TGTGCCAGCAGTCTAAGCCAGACAGGCCTGTACCAAGAGACCCAGTACTTC. Amino acid sequence: CASSLSQTGLYQETQYF.

Notes on this clonotype: One junction end does not reproduce the germline sequence, and a read error may be involved. The rearrangement uses TRBV3-1 and TRBJ1-1, with D unclear. The CDR3 has 13 residues. CDR1 and CDR2 (germline): LGHDT, YNNKEL (reference sequence). CDR3 nucleotides: TGTGACAGCAGCCAGGTCATATTCGCTGAAGCTTTCTTT. Its translation is CDSSQVIFAEAFF.

This clonotype was seen a handful of times. The chain couples TRBV7-3 to TRBJ2-2; 10 nucleotides agree with TRBD2. V was pared by 6 bases and J by 7 bases, with 11 bases of the junction left unmatched. Germline-derived CDR1 and CDR2 are SGHTA and FQGTGA. This CDR3 contains 16 residues. The CDR3 sequence is CASSPTSGEMIGELFF. In DNA form, the CDR3 reads TGTGCCAGCAGTCCTACTAGCGGGGAAATGATCGGGGAGCTGTTTTTT.

The chain recombines TRBV9 with TRBJ2-1, with 9 bases that match TRBD2. The V and J ends lost 4 bases and 9 bases, in that order; junction bases with no gene match: 14. Germline lookup yields CDR1 SGDLS and CDR2 YYNGEE. The CDR3 has 16 residues. The CDR3 DNA is TGTGCCAGCAGCCTCGACCTAGCGGGGTCTTTTGGTGAGCAGTTCTTC. It translates to CASSLDLAGSFGEQFF.

This clonotype was counted many times. The chain links TRBV20-1 to TRBJ2-5, with 7 bases matching TRBD2. The V segment lost 6 bases and the J segment 4 bases; nucleotides outside the gene matches: 8. Germline CDR1 reads DFQATT; CDR2 reads SNEGSKA (reference sequence). CDR3 length: 13 residues. CDR3 sequence reads: CSADVKRGETQYF. The CDR3 DNA reads TGCAGTGCCGACGTAAAGCGGGGAGAGACCCAGTACTTC.

The rearrangement uses TRBV14 and TRBJ2-7; 7 nucleotides agree with TRBD2. V lost 1 base to trimming and J lost 3 bases; unmatched junction nucleotides: 3. The germline gives CDR1 SGHDN, CDR2 FVKESK. CDR3 length equals 14 residues. The CDR3 reads CASSQVPGGYEQYF. The CDR3 DNA follows: TGTGCCAGCAGCCAAGTCCCGGGGGGCTACGAGCAGTACTTC.

This clonotype was detected only a few times. This rearrangement joins TRBV20-1 to TRBJ2-7; 10 bases are a match to TRBD2. This CDR3 region has 14 residues. V was clipped by 6 bases and J by 7 bases; unmatched bases: 12. CDR1 and CDR2 from the germline V gene are DFQATT and SNEGSKA (reference sequence). CDR3 region: CSAKGLAGDREQYF. The CDR3 bases are TGCAGTGCAAAAGGTCTAGCGGGAGATCGTGAGCAGTACTTC.

This clonotype was counted between two and nine times. This chain uses TRBV15 with TRBJ2-1; perhaps D is TRBD1 or TRBD2 (5 bases each). Germline lookup yields CDR1 LNHNV and CDR2 YYDKDF (reference sequence). V was clipped by 0 bases and J by 7 bases, with 22 bases between them. The CDR3 runs 18 residues. Here the CDR3 reads CATSRDPPTALSGNEQFF. For the CDR3, the DNA is TGTGCCACCAGCAGAGATCCACCGACAGCGCTCTCGGGGAATGAGCAGTTCTTC.

This clonotype was observed a few times. The CDR3 region is CASSQSPGQGAYNEQFF. The CDR3 nucleotides are TGTGCCAGCAGCCAGTCACCGGGACAGGGGGCATACAATGAGCAGTTCTTC. This chain uses TRBV4-2 with TRBJ2-1; 12 nucleotides agree with TRBD1. Germline V lookup: CDR1 LGHNA, CDR2 YNFKEQ. There are 17 residues in the CDR3. After removal of 3 bases from V and 4 bases from J, the junction contained 7 bases not matched to a gene.

The chain combines TRBV6-2 or TRBV6-3 with TRBJ2-2; D is perhaps TRBD2 (6 bases). The CDR3 totals 12 residues. The V gene lost 7 bases and the J gene lost 6 bases, with 9 bases spanning the gap. CDR1 is MNHEY and CDR2 is SVGEGT in the germline V gene. The DNA of the CDR3 is TGTGCCAGCAAAGGAGGGTCCGGGGAGCTGTTTTTT. The encoded protein is CASKGGSGELFF.

V is TRBV10-3 and J is TRBJ2-2; 10 bases agree with TRBD2. Germline CDR1 ENHRY, CDR2 SYGVKD. The J segment lost 5 bases and the V segment lost 7 bases, leaving 7 bases of the junction unmatched. The CDR3 is made up of 15 amino acids. This CDR3 reads CAITSGGAGTGELFF. DNA of the CDR3: TGTGCCATCACAAGCGGGGGGGCAGGAACCGGGGAGCTGTTTTTT.

The table lists this clonotype with a few counts. The chain carries TRBV2 and TRBJ1-5; tentative D call: TRBD1 (6 bases). The CDR3 spans 15 residues. Per the germline V gene, CDR1 is SNHLY and CDR2 is FYNNEI. V was shortened by 6 bases and J by 4 bases, with 16 bases between the two germline ends. CDR3 sequence reads: CASRDRTAPNQPQHF. As DNA, the CDR3 is TGTGCCAGCAGAGATAGGACAGCCCCGAATCAGCCCCAGCATTTT.

The sample holds many counts of this clonotype. V and J are TRBV5-1 and TRBJ1-2, with a possible D match to TRBD1 (5 bases). Germline V lookup: CDR1 SGHRS, CDR2 YFSETQ. Trimming stripped 0 bases from V and 4 bases from J, with 7 bases between. The CDR3 spans 13 residues. CDR3 region: CASSLAGGYGYTF. CDR3 sequence (DNA): TGCGCCAGCAGCTTGGCTGGGGGCTATGGCTACACCTTC.

The V gene is TRBV27, the J gene TRBJ1-2; D remains unclear. In germline, CDR1 is MNHEY, CDR2 SMNVEV (reference sequence). This CDR3 contains 13 residues. V was shortened by 3 bases and J by 3 bases, with 8 bases between the two germline ends. CDR3 protein: CASSFEGHYGYTF. CDR3 in DNA: TGTGCCAGCAGTTTCGAGGGCCACTATGGCTACACCTTC.

This clonotype has at least ten counts. This rearrangement joins TRBV6-1 to TRBJ1-1; D unresolved. This CDR3 is 13 amino acids long. Germline V gene lookup returns CDR1 MNHNS and CDR2 SASEGT. The ends were cut back, 6 bases at V and 0 bases at J, with 8 bases in the middle. CDR3 in amino acids: CASSTNLNTEAFF. CDR3 bases: TGTGCCAGCAGCACTAATTTGAACACTGAAGCTTTCTTT.

This clonotype occurred a few times. The V gene is TRBV6-1, the J gene TRBJ2-1, with a possible D match to TRBD2 (6 bases). Trimming took off 4 bases at V and 10 bases at J, with 17 bases between the two ends. The CDR3 is made up of 14 amino acids. CDR1 MNHNS and CDR2 SASEGT come from the germline V gene. CDR3 DNA sequence: TGTGCCAGCAGTGTGGAAAGAGGGAGGCCCGAGCAGTTCTTC. Protein sequence: CASSVERGRPEQFF.

V gene TRBV4-2 combines with J gene TRBJ2-2, with D possibly being TRBD1 (6 bases). Deletions cut 2 bases from V and 1 base from J, with 8 bases between. There are 15 residues in the CDR3. Germline values: CDR1 LGHNA, CDR2 YNFKEQ. CDR3 nucleotides: TGTGCCAGCAGCCAATGGGGACAGAACACCGGGGAGCTGTTTTTT. Its protein product is CASSQWGQNTGELFF.

This clonotype was seen at least ten times. The chain has TRBV14 and TRBJ2-7, with D hard to call. Germline-derived CDR1 and CDR2 are SGHDN and FVKESK. V was cut by 0 bases and J by 3 bases, with 9 bases left in between. The length of the CDR3 is 14 residues. CDR3 protein: CASSQDPHSYEQYF. The CDR3 region has the DNA TGTGCCAGCAGCCAAGATCCCCACAGCTACGAGCAGTACTTC.

The chain couples TRBV30 to TRBJ2-1; no clear D. Germline V lookup: CDR1 GTSNPN, CDR2 SVGIG (reference sequence). Trimming removed 3 bases at V and 12 bases at J, with 9 bases between. This CDR3 is 10 amino acids long. CDR3 sequence (DNA): TGTGCCTGGAGAGGTACAGCGCAGTTCTTC. Protein: CAWRGTAQFF.

This clonotype was seen more than once but under ten times. This rearrangement joins TRBV20-1 to TRBJ2-4; perhaps TRBD1 as D (5 bases). V was clipped by 0 bases and J by 0 bases, with 12 bases between them. Germline loops: CDR1 DFQATT, CDR2 SNEGSKA (reference sequence). This CDR3 has 16 amino acids. In nucleotides, the CDR3 is TGCAGTGCTAGAGAGACAGCTTTACTAGCCAAAAACATTCAGTACTTC. Its translation is CSARETALLAKNIQYF.

The V and J genes are TRBV6-1 and TRBJ2-2; TRBD1 agrees at 11 bases. The CDR3 consists of 15 residues. The trim removed 4 bases at V and 6 bases at J, leaving 4 bases unmatched. Germline assignment: CDR1 MNHNS and CDR2 SASEGT. CDR3 amino acids: CASSGGQGAPGELFF. CDR3 sequence (DNA): TGTGCCAGCAGTGGTGGACAGGGGGCCCCCGGGGAGCTGTTTTTT.

The J gene is TRBJ1-6, the V gene TRBV20-1; the match to TRBD1 covers 9 bases. Germline loops: CDR1 DFQATT, CDR2 SNEGSKA (reference sequence). CDR3 size: 15 residues. The V gene end was trimmed by 5 bases and the J gene end by 14 bases; junction bases not matched to a gene: 16. The CDR3 spells CSASTAGTGFRSLHF. CDR3 DNA: TGCAGTGCTTCTACCGCCGGGACAGGGTTTCGATCCCTCCACTTT.

The rearrangement joins TRBV18 to TRBJ2-7; D call uncertain. Germline CDR1 and CDR2: KGHSH and LQKENI. CDR3 length equals 13 residues. Trimming left V 1 base short and J 8 bases short, with 12 bases between. CDR3 DNA: TGTGCCAGCTCACCACTCGCGGATGGCAAGCAGTACTTC. This translates into CASSPLADGKQYF.

This clonotype came up a few times. This chain connects TRBV20-1 to TRBJ2-5; TRBD2 matches at 8 bases. The CDR3 consists of 16 residues. V lost 5 bases, J lost 5 bases, and 16 bases stayed unmatched. The germline V gene has CDR1 DFQATT and CDR2 SNEGSKA (reference sequence). The CDR3 protein is CSAVPGGLGFRETQYF. The CDR3 DNA is TGCAGTGCTGTGCCGGGGGGGCTGGGGTTCAGGGAGACCCAGTACTTC.

This chain connects TRBV27 to TRBJ2-1, with D possibly being TRBD1 or TRBD2 (6 bases each). Germline values: CDR1 MNHEY, CDR2 SMNVEV (reference sequence). Trimming took 6 bases from V and 8 from J, leaving 20 bases between them. The CDR3 is 15 amino acids. CDR3 nucleotides: TGTGCCAGCAGGCTCTTCGCCAGGGGAGGCGATGAGCAGTTCTTC. Translation gives CASRLFARGGDEQFF.

Only a few counts were recorded for this clonotype. V usage is TRBV14 and J usage is TRBJ2-7; TRBD1 is a possible D gene (6 bases). Looked up from germline, CDR1 is SGHDN and CDR2 is FVKESK. This CDR3 has 15 residues. V lost 1 base and J lost 6, with 16 bases in between. CDR3 protein: CASSQGNREKSEQYF. DNA of the CDR3: TGTGCCAGCAGCCAAGGGAACAGGGAGAAGAGCGAGCAGTACTTC.

The CDR3 is CSVSGTASDTQYF. In nucleotides, the CDR3 is TGCAGCGTTTCCGGGACAGCCTCAGATACGCAGTATTTT. The chain employs TRBV29-1 and TRBJ2-3; 7 bases align to TRBD1. CDR1 and CDR2 (germline): SQVTM, ANQGSEA. The junction had 6 bases not matched to a gene; V was cut back by 5 bases and J by 4 bases. The CDR3 spans 13 residues.

Many counts were recorded for this clonotype. The chain has TRBV12-3 or TRBV12-4 and TRBJ2-2; 7 bases map to TRBD1. The CDR3 has 15 residues. The J segment lost 4 bases and the V segment lost 5 bases, leaving 7 bases of the junction unmatched. The CDR3 DNA is TGTGCCAGCAGTCCCAGACAGGGACCCACCGGGGAGCTGTTTTTT. It is translated as CASSPRQGPTGELFF.